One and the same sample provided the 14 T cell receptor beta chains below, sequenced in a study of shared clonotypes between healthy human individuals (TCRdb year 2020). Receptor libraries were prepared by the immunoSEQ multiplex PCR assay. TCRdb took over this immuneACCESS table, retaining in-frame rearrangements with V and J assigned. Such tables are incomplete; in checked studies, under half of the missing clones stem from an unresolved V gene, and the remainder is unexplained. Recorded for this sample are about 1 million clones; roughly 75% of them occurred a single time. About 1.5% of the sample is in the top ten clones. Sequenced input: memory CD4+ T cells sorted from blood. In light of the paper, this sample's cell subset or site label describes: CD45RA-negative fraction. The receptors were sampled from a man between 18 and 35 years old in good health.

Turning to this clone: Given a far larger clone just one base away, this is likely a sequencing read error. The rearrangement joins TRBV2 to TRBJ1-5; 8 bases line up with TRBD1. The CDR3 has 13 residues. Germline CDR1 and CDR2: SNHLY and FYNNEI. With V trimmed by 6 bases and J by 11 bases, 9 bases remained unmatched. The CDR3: CASSGGQEAAQHF. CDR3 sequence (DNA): TGTGCCAGCAGCGGGGGACAGGAGGCGGCCCAGCATTTT.

The chain's CDR3 is CSASELREQYF. CDR3 DNA sequence: TGCAGTGCTAGCGAGCTGAGGGAGCAGTACTTC. The chain employs TRBV20-1 and TRBJ2-5; D perhaps matches TRBD2 (5 bases). The CDR3 spans 11 residues. Germline V gene sequence: CDR1 DFQATT, CDR2 SNEGSKA (reference sequence). Between the trimmed V and J ends, which lost 3 bases and 11 bases, there was a span of 13 bases.

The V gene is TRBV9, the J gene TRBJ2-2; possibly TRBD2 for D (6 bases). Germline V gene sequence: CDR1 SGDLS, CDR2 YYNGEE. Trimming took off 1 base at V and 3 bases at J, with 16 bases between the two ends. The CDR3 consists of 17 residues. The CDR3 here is CASSVSLGLSDTGELFF. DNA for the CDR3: TGTGCCAGCAGCGTATCTCTTGGACTAAGCGACACCGGGGAGCTGTTTTTT.

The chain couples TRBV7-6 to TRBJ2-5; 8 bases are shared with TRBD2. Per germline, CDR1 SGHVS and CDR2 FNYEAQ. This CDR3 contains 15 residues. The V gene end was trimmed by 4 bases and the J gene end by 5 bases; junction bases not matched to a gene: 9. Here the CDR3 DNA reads TGTGCCAGCAGCTCGGGGAATAGCGGGATGGAGACCCAGTACTTC. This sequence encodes CASSSGNSGMETQYF.

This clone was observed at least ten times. As DNA, the CDR3 is TGCGCCAGCAGCCAAGTTCTGAGCGGGAGGACAGATACGCAGTATTTT. This translates into CASSQVLSGRTDTQYF. The rearrangement joins TRBV4-3 to TRBJ2-3, with 9 bases fitting TRBD2. Germline CDR1 and CDR2: LGHNA and YSLEER. The CDR3 is made up of 16 amino acids. J lost 3 bases, V lost 1 base, and 5 bases had no gene match.

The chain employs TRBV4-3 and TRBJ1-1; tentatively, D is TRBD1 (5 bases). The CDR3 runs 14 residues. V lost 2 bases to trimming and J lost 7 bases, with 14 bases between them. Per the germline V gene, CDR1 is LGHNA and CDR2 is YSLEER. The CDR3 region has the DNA TGCGCCAGCAGCCAAAATCCCGGAGGGGTTGAAGCTTTCTTT. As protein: CASSQNPGGVEAFF.

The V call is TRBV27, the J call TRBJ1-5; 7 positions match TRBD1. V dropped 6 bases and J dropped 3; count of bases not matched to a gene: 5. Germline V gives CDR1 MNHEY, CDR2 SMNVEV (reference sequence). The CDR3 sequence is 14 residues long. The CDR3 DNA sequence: TGTGCCAGCAGGGGACAGTCCTCCAATCAGCCCCAGCATTTT. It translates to CASRGQSSNQPQHF.

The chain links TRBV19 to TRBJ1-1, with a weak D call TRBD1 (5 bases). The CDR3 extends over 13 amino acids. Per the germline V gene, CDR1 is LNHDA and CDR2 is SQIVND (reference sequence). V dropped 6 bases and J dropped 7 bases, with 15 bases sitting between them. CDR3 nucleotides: TGTGCCAGTAGCATCTCCAACAGGAATGAAGCTTTCTTT. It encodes CASSISNRNEAFF. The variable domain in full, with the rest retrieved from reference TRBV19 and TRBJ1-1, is DGGITQSPKYLFRKEGQNVTLSCEQNLNHDAMYWYRQDPGQGLRLIYYSQIVNDFQKGDIAEGYSVSREKKESFPLTVTSAQKNPTAFYLCASSISNRNEAFFGQGTRLTVV.

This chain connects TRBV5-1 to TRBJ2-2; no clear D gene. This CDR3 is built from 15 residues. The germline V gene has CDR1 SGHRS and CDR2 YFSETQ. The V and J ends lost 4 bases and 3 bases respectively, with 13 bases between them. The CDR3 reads CASSPLLTDTGELFF. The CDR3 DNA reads TGCGCCAGCAGCCCCCTCCTCACAGACACCGGGGAGCTGTTTTTT.

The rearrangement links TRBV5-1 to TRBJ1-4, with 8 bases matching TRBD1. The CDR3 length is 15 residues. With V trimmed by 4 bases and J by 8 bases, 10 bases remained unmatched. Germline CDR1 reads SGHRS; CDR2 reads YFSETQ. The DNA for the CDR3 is TGCGCCAGCAGCCCGACAGGGGCCCGAAGCGAAAAACTGTTTTTT. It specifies CASSPTGARSEKLFF. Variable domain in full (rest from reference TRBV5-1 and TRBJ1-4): KAGVTQTPRYLIKTRGQQVTLSCSPISGHRSVSWYQQTPGQGLQFLFEYFSETQRNKGNFPGRFSGRQFSNSRSEMNVSTLELGDSALYLCASSPTGARSEKLFFGSGTQLSVL.

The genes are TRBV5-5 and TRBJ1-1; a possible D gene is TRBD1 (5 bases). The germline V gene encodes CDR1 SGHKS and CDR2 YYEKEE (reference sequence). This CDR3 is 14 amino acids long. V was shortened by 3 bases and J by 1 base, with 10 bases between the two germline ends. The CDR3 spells CASSSMGGNTEAFF. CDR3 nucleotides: TGTGCCAGCAGCTCAATGGGGGGGAACACTGAAGCTTTCTTT.

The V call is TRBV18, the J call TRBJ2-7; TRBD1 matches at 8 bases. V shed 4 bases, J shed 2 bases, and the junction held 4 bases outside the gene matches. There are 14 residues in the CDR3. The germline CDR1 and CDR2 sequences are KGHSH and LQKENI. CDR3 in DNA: TGTGCCAGCTCACTGCCCAGGGGGCCCTACGAGCAGTACTTC. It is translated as CASSLPRGPYEQYF.

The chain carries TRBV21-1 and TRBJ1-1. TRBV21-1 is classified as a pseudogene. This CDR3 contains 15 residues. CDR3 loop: CASSKLIGGNTEAFF. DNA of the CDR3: TGTGCCAGCAGCAAATTGATCGGAGGGAACACTGAAGCTTTCTTT.

CDR3 DNA sequence: TGTGCCAGCAGCGTAGCCCCGTTGAGGGATACGCAGTATTTT. Amino acid sequence: CASSVAPLRDTQYF. This chain uses TRBV9 with TRBJ2-3; no reliable D call. V lost 0 bases to trimming and J lost 6 bases, with 11 bases between them. The CDR3 totals 14 residues. CDR1 SGDLS and CDR2 YYNGEE come from the germline V gene.